The clone carrying this TCR beta chain was detected only once. The V and J ends lost 1 base and 0 bases respectively, with 12 bases between them. The germline V gene encodes CDR1 KGHSH and CDR2 LQKENI. The CDR3 is made up of 17 amino acids. This sample is part of a study of shared clonotypes between healthy human individuals. Original handling: Junction-only immunoSEQ data arrived without quality scores, meaning filtering differed. Only in-frame clones appear in the TCRdb table, and some are missing; sequencing was by immunoSEQ multiplex PCR. V and J calls and clone size follow that table, whereas D and trimming were derived from the DNA. The sample includes some 2,500,000 clones, 85% to 95% of them seen just once.

The chain employs TRBV18 and TRBJ2-2; D is undetermined. The clonotype comes from a man younger than 30 in good health. Some clones in this sample may be carry-over from other donors' samples. Sequencing used naive CD4+ T cells from PBMCs. The subset: CD45RA+ positively selected. The CDR3 is CASSPQARPSNTGELFF. CDR3 nucleotide sequence: TGTGCCAGCTCACCACAGGCAAGGCCCTCGAACACCGGGGAGCTGTTTTTT.